This T cell receptor (beta chain) comes out of a study of blood T cell repertoires in COVID-19 (dated by TCRdb to 2018 to 2020). Context from the whole study: Collaborator samples came from the United States, Italy and Spain and covered acute and convalescent phases of COVID-19. The prospective study material was composed of cDNA or gDNA derived from T cells, B-cell-depleted T cells, or PBMCs. The dataset comprised deeply sampled blood TCRbeta repertoires from subjects exposed to, actively infected with, or recovered from COVID-19. The repertoires were made available in a free public database intended to serve as a resource for research on the immune response to SARS-CoV-2. The samples were drawn from the first 160 participants of the ongoing ImmuneRACE study and from 1,254 subjects provided by 6 global collaborators. Nearly every sample came with metadata listing a de-identified subject ID, COVID-19 status, age in years and sex. Where available, HLA class I and class II types were taken from metadata supplied by the sample provider and were not determined by assay-based typing.

The collaborating institutions used their own protocols to collect whole blood in K2EDTA tubes. For TCRbeta analysis, collaborators shipped samples as frozen whole blood, isolated PBMCs, or DNA extracted from either of those sample types. Study-wide conclusions, independent of this receptor: The amount of clinical and demographic metadata varied by source and participant and was provided uncurated.

TCRbeta CDR3 regions were amplified from genomic DNA using the immunoSEQ Assay, a bias-controlled multiplex PCR. In the source study's methods: The number of nucleated cells in each sample was estimated from the amplification of reference gene primers within the assay. To quantify the absolute abundance of each unique TCRbeta CDR3 rearrangement, sequence reads were collapsed and filtered. For each sample, productive Simpson clonality was calculated by taking the square root of Simpson's diversity index across productive rearrangements. TCRdb provides this immuneACCESS table in a form limited to in-frame rearrangements. Some clones are lacking; in checked studies, under half of them reflect an unresolved V gene, and why the rest are absent is not known. The DNA gave D and trimming, while V, J and clone size come from that table. The sample includes about 400,000 clones, with around 88% observed a single time. The ten biggest clones cover 4.3% of the sample.

About this clone itself: This receptor's antigen is unknown. No quality values exist for individual bases; no much larger clone is one base distant.

Source material: peripheral blood. This sequence was found in a woman aged 30 to 39 with acute or convalescent COVID-19.

The CDR3 corresponds to CASSARTGEGQYTQYF. DNA sequence: TGTGCCAGCAGCGCTCGGACAGGCGAGGGGCAATATACGCAGTATTTT. The chain is made from TRBV9 and TRBJ2-3; TRBD1 agrees with 7 junctional bases. The CDR3 starts with the cysteine, ends with the phenylalanine, and has 16 residues. Only the CDR3 region is kept as DNA, spanning 48 bases read in frame from base 1. V is trimmed back by 3 bases and J by 7 bases, and the junction contains 14 bases that no gene match accounts for. The germline V gene yields SGDLS for CDR1 and YYNGEE for CDR2. When the CDR3 is completed using the reference TRBV9 and TRBJ2-3 genes on either side, the full variable domain is DSGVTQTPKHLITATGQRVTLRCSPRSGDLSVYWYQQSLDQGLQFLIQYYNGEERAKGNILERFSAQQFPDLHSELNLSSLELGDSALYFCASSARTGEGQYTQYFGPGTRLTVL.